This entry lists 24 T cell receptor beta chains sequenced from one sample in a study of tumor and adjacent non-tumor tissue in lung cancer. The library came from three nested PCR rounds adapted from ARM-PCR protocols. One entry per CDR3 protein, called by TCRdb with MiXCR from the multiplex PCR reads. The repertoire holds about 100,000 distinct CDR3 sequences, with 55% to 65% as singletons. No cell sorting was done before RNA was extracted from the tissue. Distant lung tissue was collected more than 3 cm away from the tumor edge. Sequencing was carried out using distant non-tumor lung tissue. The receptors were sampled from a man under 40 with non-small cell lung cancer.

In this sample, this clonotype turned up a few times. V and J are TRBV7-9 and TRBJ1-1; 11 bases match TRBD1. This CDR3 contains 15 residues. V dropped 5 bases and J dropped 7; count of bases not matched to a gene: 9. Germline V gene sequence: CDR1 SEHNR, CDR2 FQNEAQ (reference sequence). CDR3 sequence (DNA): TGTGCCAGCAGCAACACAGGACAGGGGGCGTTTGAAGCTTTCTTT. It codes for CASSNTGQGAFEAFF.

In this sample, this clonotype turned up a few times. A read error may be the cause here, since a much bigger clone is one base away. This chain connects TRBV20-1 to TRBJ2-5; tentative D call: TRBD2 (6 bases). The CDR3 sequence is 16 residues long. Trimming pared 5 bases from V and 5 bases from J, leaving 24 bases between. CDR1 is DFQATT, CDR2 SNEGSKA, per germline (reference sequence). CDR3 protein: CSADRVGGYFEETQYF. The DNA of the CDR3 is TGCAGTGCTGATAGGGTGGGAGGCTACTTTGAGGAGACCCAGTACTTC.

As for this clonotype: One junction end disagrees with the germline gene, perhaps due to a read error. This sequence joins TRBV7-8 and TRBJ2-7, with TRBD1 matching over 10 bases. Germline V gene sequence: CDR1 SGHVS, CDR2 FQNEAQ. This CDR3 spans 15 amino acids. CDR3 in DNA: TGTGCCAGCAGCCTCGCCCCGGGACAGGGGTACGAGCACTGCTTC. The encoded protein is CASSLAPGQGYEHCF.

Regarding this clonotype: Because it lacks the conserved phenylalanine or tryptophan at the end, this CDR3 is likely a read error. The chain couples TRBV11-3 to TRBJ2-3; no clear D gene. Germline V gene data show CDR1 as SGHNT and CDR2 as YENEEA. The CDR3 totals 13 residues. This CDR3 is CVSNPEATDTQYY. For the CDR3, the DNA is TGTGTCAGCAACCCCGAGGCCACAGATACGCAGTATTAT.

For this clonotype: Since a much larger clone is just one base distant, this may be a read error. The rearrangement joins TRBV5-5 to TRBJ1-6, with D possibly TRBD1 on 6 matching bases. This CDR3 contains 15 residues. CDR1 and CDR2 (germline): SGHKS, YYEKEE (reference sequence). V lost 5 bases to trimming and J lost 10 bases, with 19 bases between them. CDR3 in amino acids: CASRLQGFEYSPLHF. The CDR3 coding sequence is TGTGCCAGCAGATTACAGGGTTTTGAATACTCACCCCTCCACTTT.

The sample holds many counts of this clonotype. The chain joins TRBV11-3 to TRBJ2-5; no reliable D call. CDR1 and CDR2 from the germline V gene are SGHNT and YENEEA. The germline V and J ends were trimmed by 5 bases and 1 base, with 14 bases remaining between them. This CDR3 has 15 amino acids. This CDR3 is CASSLQASLQETQYF. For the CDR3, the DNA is TGTGCCAGCAGCCTTCAGGCCAGCCTCCAAGAGACCCAGTACTTC.

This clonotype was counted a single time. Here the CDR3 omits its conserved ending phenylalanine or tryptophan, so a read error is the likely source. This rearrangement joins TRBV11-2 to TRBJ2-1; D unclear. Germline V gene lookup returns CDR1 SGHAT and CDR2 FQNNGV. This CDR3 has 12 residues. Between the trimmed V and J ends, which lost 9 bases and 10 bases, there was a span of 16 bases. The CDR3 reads CASGFRPDEQFY. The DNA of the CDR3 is TGTGCCAGTGGATTTCGGCCGGACGAGCAGTTCTAC.

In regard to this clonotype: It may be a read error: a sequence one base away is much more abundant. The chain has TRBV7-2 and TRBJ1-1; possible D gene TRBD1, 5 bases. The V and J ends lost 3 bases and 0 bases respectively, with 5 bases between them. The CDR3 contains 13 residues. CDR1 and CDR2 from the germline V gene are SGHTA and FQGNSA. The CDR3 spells CTSSLGLNTEAFF. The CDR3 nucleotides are TGTACCAGCAGCTTGGGACTGAACACTGAAGCTTTCTTT.

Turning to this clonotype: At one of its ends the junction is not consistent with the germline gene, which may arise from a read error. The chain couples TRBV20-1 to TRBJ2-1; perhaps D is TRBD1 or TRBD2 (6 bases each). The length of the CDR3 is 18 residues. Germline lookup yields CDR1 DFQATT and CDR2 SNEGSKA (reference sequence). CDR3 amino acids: CSARHTSRGRSSYNAQFF. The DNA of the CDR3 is TGCAGTGCCAGACATACTAGCAGGGGCCGTAGCTCCTACAATGCGCAGTTCTTC.

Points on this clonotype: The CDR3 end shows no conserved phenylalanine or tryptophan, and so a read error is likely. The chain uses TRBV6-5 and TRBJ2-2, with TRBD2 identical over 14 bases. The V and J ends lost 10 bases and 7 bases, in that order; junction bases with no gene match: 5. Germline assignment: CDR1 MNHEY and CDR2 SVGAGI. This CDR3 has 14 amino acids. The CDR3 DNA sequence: TGTGCCACCGGGACTAGCGGGGGCATCGGGGAGCTGTTTATT. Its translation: CATGTSGGIGELFI.

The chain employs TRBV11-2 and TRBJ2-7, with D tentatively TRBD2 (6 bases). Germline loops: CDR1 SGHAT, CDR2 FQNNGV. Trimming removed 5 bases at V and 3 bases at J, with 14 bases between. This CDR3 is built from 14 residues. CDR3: CASSPEGGGYEQYF. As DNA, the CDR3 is TGTGCCAGCAGCCCTGAGGGAGGTGGCTACGAGCAGTACTTC.

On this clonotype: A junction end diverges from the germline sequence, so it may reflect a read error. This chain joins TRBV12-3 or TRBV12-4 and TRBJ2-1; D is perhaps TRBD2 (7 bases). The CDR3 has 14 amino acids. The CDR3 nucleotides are TGTGTCAGCATGAGGGGGGGACAATACTATGAGCAGTTCTTC. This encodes CVSMRGGQYYEQFF.

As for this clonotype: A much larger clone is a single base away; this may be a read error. For the CDR3, the DNA is TGCGCCAGCAGCCAAGAATACAGAGCCTCTGGGGCCAACGTCCTGACTTTC. It yields the protein CASSQEYRASGANVLTF. The chain uses TRBV4-3 and TRBJ2-6; no firm D call. The V end was cut by 0 bases, the J end by 0 bases, with 9 bases between. Germline V gives CDR1 LGHNA, CDR2 YSLEER. The CDR3 contains 17 residues.

CDR3 in DNA: TGTGCCAGCATCCCAGGACTAGCGAAATCCGGGGAGCTGTTTTTT. Translated, it gives CASIPGLAKSGELFF. The chain employs TRBV11-2 and TRBJ2-2, with 9 bases aligning to TRBD2. Germline loops: CDR1 SGHAT, CDR2 FQNNGV. The J segment lost 6 bases and the V segment lost 7 bases, leaving 9 bases of the junction unmatched. The CDR3 has 15 residues. Looking up the rest from reference TRBV11-2 and TRBJ2-2 gives the full variable domain: EAGVAQSPRYKIIEKRQSVAFWCNPISGHATLYWYQQILGQGPKLLIQFQNNGVVDDSQLPKDRFSAERLKGVDSTLKIQPAKLEDSAVYLCASIPGLAKSGELFFGEGSRLTVL.

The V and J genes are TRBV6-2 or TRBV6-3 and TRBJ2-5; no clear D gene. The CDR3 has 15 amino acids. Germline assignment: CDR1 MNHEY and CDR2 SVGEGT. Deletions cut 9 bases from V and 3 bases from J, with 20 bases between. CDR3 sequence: CARTTPVDMEETQYF. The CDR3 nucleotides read TGTGCCAGGACCACCCCTGTGGATATGGAAGAGACCCAGTACTTC.

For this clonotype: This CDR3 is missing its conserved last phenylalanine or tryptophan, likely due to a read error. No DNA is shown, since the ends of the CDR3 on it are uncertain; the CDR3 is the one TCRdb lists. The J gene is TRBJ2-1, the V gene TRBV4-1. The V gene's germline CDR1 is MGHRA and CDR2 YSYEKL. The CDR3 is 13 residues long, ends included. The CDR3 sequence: CASSQDNQLWEFL.

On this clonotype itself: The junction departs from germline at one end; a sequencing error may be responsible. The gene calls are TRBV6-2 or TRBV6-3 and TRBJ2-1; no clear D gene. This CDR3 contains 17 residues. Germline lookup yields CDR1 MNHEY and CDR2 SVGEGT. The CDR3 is CASIRLGKTLTYKEQFF. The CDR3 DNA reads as TGTGCCAGCATCCGACTTGGCAAGACCCTTACTTACAAGGAGCAGTTCTTC.

This CDR3 reads CASTQGDGETQYF. The CDR3 DNA sequence: TGTGCCAGTACCCAAGGGGATGGAGAGACCCAGTACTTC. V usage is TRBV19 and J usage is TRBJ2-5; a weak D match, TRBD1 (5 bases). The germline V and J ends were trimmed by 7 bases and 4 bases, with 13 bases remaining between them. The CDR3 loop spans 13 amino acids. Germline loops: CDR1 LNHDA, CDR2 SQIVND (reference sequence).

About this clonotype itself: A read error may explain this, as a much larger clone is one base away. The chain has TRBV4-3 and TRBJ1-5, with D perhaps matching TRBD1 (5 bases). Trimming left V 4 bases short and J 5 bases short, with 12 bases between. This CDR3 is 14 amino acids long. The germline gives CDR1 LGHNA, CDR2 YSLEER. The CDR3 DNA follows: TGCGCCAGCAGCCCGGGGCACCTAGATCAGCCCCAGCATTTT. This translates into CASSPGHLDQPQHF.

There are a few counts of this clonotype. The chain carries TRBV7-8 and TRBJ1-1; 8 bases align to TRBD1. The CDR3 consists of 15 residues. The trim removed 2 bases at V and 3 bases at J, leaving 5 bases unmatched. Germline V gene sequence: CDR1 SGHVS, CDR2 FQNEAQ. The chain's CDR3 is CASSLMSGGDTEAFF. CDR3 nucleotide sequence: TGTGCCAGCAGCTTAATGTCAGGGGGCGACACTGAAGCTTTCTTT.

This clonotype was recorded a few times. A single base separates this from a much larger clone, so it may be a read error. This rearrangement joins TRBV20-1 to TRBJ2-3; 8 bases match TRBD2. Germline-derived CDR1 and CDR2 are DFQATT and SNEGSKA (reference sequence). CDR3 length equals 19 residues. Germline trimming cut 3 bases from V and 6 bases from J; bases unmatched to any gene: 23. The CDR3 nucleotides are TGCAGTGCTAGTCACCCCTTTCGACTAGCGTGGGGGCCAAAGGATACGCAGTATTTT. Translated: CSASHPFRLAWGPKDTQYF.

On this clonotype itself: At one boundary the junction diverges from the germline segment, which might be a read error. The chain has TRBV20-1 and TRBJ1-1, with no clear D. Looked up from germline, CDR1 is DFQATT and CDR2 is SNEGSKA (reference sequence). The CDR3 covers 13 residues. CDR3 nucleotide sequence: TGCACTGCTAGGATCCGGGAGGGCACTGAAGCTTCCTTT. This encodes CTARIREGTEASF.

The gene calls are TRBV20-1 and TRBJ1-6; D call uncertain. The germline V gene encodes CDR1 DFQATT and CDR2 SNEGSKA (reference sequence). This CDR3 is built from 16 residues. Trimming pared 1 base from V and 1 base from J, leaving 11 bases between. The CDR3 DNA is TGCAGTGCTAGAGCTGATCCGAGATCCTATAATTCACCCCTCCACTTT. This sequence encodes CSARADPRSYNSPLHF.

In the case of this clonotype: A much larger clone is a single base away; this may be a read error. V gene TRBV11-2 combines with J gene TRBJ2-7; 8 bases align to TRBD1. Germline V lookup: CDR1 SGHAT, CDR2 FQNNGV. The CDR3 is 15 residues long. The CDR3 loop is CTSSSGTGRTYEQYF. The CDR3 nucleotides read TGTACCAGCAGCTCGGGGACAGGCCGGACCTACGAGCAGTACTTC.